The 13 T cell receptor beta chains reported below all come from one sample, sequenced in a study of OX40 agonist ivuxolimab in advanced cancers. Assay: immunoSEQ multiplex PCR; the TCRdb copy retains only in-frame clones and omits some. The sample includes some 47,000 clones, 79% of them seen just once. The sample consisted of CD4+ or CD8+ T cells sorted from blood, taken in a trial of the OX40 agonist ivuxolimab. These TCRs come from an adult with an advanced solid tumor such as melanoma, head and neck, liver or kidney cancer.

The chain's CDR3 is CASSSLGSGANVLTF. The CDR3 DNA reads as TGTGCCAGCAGTTCCCTCGGTTCTGGGGCCAACGTCCTGACTTTC. V is TRBV6-5 and J is TRBJ2-6; no definite D call. The germline V gene has CDR1 MNHEY and CDR2 SVGAGI. CDR3 size: 15 residues. Trimming left V 4 bases short and J 1 base short, with 8 bases between.

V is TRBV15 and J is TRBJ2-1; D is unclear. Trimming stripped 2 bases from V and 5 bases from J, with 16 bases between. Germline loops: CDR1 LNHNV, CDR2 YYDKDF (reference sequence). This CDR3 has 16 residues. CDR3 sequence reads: CATSRTSTQAHNEQFF. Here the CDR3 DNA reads TGTGCCACCAGCAGAACCTCTACTCAGGCGCACAATGAGCAGTTCTTC.

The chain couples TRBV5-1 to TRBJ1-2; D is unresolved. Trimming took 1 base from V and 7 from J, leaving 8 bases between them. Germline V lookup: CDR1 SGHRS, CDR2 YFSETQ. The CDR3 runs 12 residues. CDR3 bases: TGCGCCAGCAGCTTGAATGAGGGTGGCTACACCTTC. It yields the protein CASSLNEGGYTF.

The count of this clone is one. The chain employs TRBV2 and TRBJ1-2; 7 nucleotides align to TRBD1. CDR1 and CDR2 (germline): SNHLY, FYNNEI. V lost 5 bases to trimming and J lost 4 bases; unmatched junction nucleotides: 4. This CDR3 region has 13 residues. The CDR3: CASSMGTAYGYTF. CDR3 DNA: TGTGCCAGCAGTATGGGGACAGCCTATGGCTACACCTTC.

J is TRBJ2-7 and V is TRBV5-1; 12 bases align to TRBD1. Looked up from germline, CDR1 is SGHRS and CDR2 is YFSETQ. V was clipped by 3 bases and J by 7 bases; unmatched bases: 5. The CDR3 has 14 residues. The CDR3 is CASSWDRGREEQYF. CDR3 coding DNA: TGCGCCAGCAGCTGGGACAGGGGGCGGGAAGAGCAGTACTTC.

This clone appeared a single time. The CDR3 here is CASSRTGGTEDTQYF. The CDR3 DNA is TGTGCCAGCAGCCGGACGGGCGGGACGGAGGATACGCAGTATTTT. The V gene is TRBV6-5, the J gene TRBJ2-3; TRBD2 is a possible D gene (6 bases). CDR3 length equals 15 residues. V was cut by 6 bases and J by 6 bases, with 19 bases left in between. Germline CDR1 and CDR2: MNHEY and SVGAGI.

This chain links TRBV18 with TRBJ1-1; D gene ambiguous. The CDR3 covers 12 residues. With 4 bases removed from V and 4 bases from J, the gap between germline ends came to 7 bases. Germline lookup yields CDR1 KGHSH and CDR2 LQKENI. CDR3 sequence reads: CASSRGGTEAFF. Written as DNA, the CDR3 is TGTGCCAGCTCACGGGGTGGCACTGAAGCTTTCTTT.

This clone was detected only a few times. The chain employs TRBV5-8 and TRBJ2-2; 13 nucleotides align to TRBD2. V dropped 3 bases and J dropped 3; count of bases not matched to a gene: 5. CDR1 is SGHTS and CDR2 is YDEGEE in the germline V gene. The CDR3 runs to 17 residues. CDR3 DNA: TGTGCCAGCAGCTGGATCGGACTAGCGGGGGACACCGGGGAGCTGTTTTTT. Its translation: CASSWIGLAGDTGELFF.

The CDR3 DNA follows: TGCGCCAGCAGTGACGGCGGGAGGTCCCTCTCCGGGGAGCTGTTTTTT. Protein sequence: CASSDGGRSLSGELFF. The chain uses TRBV10-1 and TRBJ2-2; 8 bases map to TRBD2. The ends lost 3 bases at V and 6 bases at J; junction bases unmatched: 9. The CDR3 has 16 amino acids. Germline V gene sequence: CDR1 WNHNN, CDR2 SYGVQD (reference sequence).

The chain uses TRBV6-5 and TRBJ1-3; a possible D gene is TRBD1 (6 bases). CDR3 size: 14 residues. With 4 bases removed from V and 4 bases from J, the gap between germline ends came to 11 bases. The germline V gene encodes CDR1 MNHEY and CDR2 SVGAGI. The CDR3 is CASSLTGRGNTIYF. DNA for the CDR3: TGTGCCAGCAGTTTAACAGGGAGAGGAAACACCATATATTTT.

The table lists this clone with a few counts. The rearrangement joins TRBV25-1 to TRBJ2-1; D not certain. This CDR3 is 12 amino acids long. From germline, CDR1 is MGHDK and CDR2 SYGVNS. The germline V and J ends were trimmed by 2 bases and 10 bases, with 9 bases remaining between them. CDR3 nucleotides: TGTGCCAGCAGTGAAGGAAGAGGAGAGCAGTTCTTC. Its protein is CASSEGRGEQFF.

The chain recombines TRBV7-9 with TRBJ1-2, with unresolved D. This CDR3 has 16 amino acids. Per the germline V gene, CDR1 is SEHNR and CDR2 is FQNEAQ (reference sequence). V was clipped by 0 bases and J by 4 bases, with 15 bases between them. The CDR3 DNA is TGTGCCAGCAGCTTAGCGCTTCTTGGACTGGGCTATGGCTACACCTTC. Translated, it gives CASSLALLGLGYGYTF.

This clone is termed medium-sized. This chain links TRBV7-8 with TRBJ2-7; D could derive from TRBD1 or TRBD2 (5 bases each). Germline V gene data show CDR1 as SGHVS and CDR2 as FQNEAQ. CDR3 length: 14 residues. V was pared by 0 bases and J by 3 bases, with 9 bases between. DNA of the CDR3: TGTGCCAGCAGCTTAGCGGGACCGGTCTACGAGCAGTACTTC. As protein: CASSLAGPVYEQYF.